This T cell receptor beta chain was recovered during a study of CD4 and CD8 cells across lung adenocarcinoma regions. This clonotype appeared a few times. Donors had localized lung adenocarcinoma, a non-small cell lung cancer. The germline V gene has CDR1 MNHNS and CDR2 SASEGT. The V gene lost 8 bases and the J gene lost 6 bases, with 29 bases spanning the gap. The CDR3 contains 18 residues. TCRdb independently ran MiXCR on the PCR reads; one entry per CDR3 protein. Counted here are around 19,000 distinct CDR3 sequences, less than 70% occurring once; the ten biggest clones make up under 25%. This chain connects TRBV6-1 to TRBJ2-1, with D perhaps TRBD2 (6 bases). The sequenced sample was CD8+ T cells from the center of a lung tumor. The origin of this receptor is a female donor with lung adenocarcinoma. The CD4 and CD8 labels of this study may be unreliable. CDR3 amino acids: CASYSAGSGTRRSNEQFF. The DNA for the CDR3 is TGTGCCAGCTACAGTGCAGGGTCCGGGACTCGAAGAAGCAATGAGCAGTTCTTC.